The 14 T cell receptor beta chains reported below all come from one sample, sequenced in a study of tumor-infiltrating lymphocytes in oesophageal squamous cell carcinoma (dated by TCRdb to the mid-2010s). Libraries were made using PCR. The sequencer listed for this sample is Illumina HiSeq 2000. Using fastp at Q25 and MiXCR, TCRdb reprocessed the public reads and kept productive beta chains. For every CDR3 protein sequence, its rows merge into one entry that carries the most common genes and DNA. The sample table shows under 4,500 distinct CDR3 sequences, and 15% to 20% are seen once. In total, the top ten clones hold more than 20% of the sample. Sequencing input: esophageal tumor tissue. All receptors derive from a male donor with esophageal squamous cell carcinoma.

As for this clonotype: As the CDR3 is not closed by the conserved phenylalanine or tryptophan, this likely results from a read error. It is unclear where the CDR3 begins or ends on the DNA, so no DNA is shown, and the CDR3 is as TCRdb lists it. V and J are TRBV11-3 and TRBJ2-6. Looked up from germline, CDR1 is SGHNT and CDR2 is YENEEA. The CDR3 numbers 8 amino acids, ends counted. This chain's CDR3 is CASSSGWR.

This clonotype showed up many times. The V and J genes are TRBV6-1 and TRBJ1-6; a possible D gene is TRBD1 (5 bases). V lost 5 bases and J lost 0, with 20 bases in between. The CDR3 totals 19 residues. The germline V gene has CDR1 MNHNS and CDR2 SASEGT. This CDR3 reads CASSSGWGAGGSYNSPLHF. CDR3 nucleotides: TGTGCCAGCAGTTCTGGCTGGGGCGCGGGGGGCTCCTATAATTCACCCCTCCACTTT.

This clonotype rates as medium-sized. J is TRBJ1-6 and V is TRBV11-2; TRBD1 is a possible D gene (6 bases). Germline CDR1 SGHAT, CDR2 FQNNGV. The V end lost 4 bases, the J end lost 10 bases, and 17 bases lay between the germline ends. The CDR3 contains 15 residues. DNA for the CDR3: TGTGCCAGCAGCTCCTGGACAGACACTTCCTCACCCCTCCACTTT. This translates into CASSSWTDTSSPLHF. Supplemented by reference TRBV11-2 and TRBJ1-6, the full variable domain reads EAGVAQSPRYKIIEKRQSVAFWCNPISGHATLYWYQQILGQGPKLLIQFQNNGVVDDSQLPKDRFSAERLKGVDSTLKIQPAKLEDSAVYLCASSSWTDTSSPLHFGNGTRLTVT.

Sample share makes this clonotype medium-sized. This chain joins TRBV28 and TRBJ1-2, with TRBD1 matching over 7 bases. The V gene end was trimmed by 3 bases and the J gene end by 5 bases; junction bases not matched to a gene: 6. CDR1 and CDR2 (germline): MDHEN, SYDVKM. The CDR3 is 14 amino acids. CDR3 bases: TGTGCCAGCAGTTTCCTGGACAGGCTTTATGGCTACACCTTC. Amino acid sequence: CASSFLDRLYGYTF.

This clonotype has a count of ten or more. Possible read error: a much larger clone is one base away. The chain employs TRBV7-6 and TRBJ2-1; 9 nucleotides agree with TRBD2. The better agreement between TRBJ2-7 and the DNA end casts doubt on the J call. The CDR3 extends over 15 amino acids. Germline values: CDR1 SGHVS, CDR2 FNYEAQ. The CDR3 is CASSSRGLAPDEQYF. In DNA, the CDR3 is TGTGCCAGCAGCTCACGGGGACTAGCTCCGGATGAGCAGTACTTC.

This clonotype has just a few counts. This likely comes from a read error, as the CDR3 has no conserved phenylalanine or tryptophan at its end. The limits of the CDR3 on the DNA are not certain, so only TCRdb's listed CDR3 is given. The rearrangement links TRBV11-2 to TRBJ2-1. Germline V gives CDR1 SGHAT, CDR2 FQNNGV. From its first to its last residue, the CDR3 has 15 amino acids. The CDR3 loop reads CASSLVQNYGYTFGS.

This clonotype was counted a few times. The conserved phenylalanine or tryptophan normally closing the CDR3 is absent here, so this likely arose from a read error. It is unclear where the CDR3 begins or ends on the DNA, so no DNA is shown, and the CDR3 is as TCRdb lists it. The chain links TRBV7-8 to TRBJ2-7; the table's D call of TRBD1 was not tested on the DNA. CDR1 SGHVS and CDR2 FQNEAQ come from the germline V gene. The CDR3 numbers 13 amino acids, ends counted. The chain's CDR3 is CASSVSGGQFFGS.

This clonotype was counted a few times. The V call is TRBV28, the J call TRBJ1-5, with D perhaps matching TRBD1 (5 bases). V gave up 6 bases and J gave up 6 bases, with 15 bases separating them. Germline V gene sequence: CDR1 MDHEN, CDR2 SYDVKM. The CDR3 runs 14 residues. Written as DNA, the CDR3 is TGTGCCAGCAGCACCGATGGGGGGACTCAGCCCCAGCATTTT. It encodes CASSTDGGTQPQHF.

J is TRBJ1-1 and V is TRBV15; D ambiguous. The CDR3 contains 15 residues. Germline-derived CDR1 and CDR2 are LNHNV and YYDKDF (reference sequence). V was shortened by 0 bases and J by 5 bases, with 13 bases between the two germline ends. The CDR3 loop is CATSRDSTGWTEAFF. DNA for the CDR3: TGTGCCACCAGCAGAGATTCGACCGGGTGGACTGAAGCTTTCTTT.

The sample holds many counts of this clonotype. The J gene is TRBJ1-4, the V gene TRBV11-2, with 7 bases aligning to TRBD1. Germline V lookup: CDR1 SGHAT, CDR2 FQNNGV. This CDR3 contains 17 residues. V trimming: 3 bases; J trimming: 0 bases; junction bases outside the gene matches: 7. CDR3: CASSFGGQTTTNEKLFF. The CDR3 DNA reads TGTGCCAGCAGCTTTGGGGGACAGACCACAACTAATGAAAAACTGTTTTTT. The variable domain in full, completed from reference TRBV11-2 and TRBJ1-4, reads EAGVAQSPRYKIIEKRQSVAFWCNPISGHATLYWYQQILGQGPKLLIQFQNNGVVDDSQLPKDRFSAERLKGVDSTLKIQPAKLEDSAVYLCASSFGGQTTTNEKLFFGSGTQLSVL.

This clonotype appeared a few times. The rearrangement uses TRBV9 and TRBJ1-1, with 8 bases aligning to TRBD1. V was clipped by 4 bases and J by 1 base; unmatched bases: 12. Germline loops: CDR1 SGDLS, CDR2 YYNGEE. The length of the CDR3 is 17 residues. The CDR3 bases are TGTGCCAGCAGCTCAGGGACAGGAGGGATTCGGAACACTGAAGCTTTCTTT. This codes for CASSSGTGGIRNTEAFF.

This clonotype was counted many times. The J gene is TRBJ1-2, the V gene TRBV11-2; TRBD1 is a possible D gene (6 bases). The V end lost 5 bases, the J end lost 6 bases, and 13 bases lay between the germline ends. The germline V gene has CDR1 SGHAT and CDR2 FQNNGV. The CDR3 sequence is 13 residues long. The CDR3 spells CASSRVYRDGYTF. The CDR3 DNA reads TGTGCCAGCAGCCGCGTCTACAGGGATGGCTACACCTTC.

This clonotype came up many times. This may come from a read error, since a much larger clone is one base off. The chain recombines TRBV7-9 with TRBJ2-7; 8 bases line up with TRBD2. Germline loops: CDR1 SEHNR, CDR2 FQNEAQ (reference sequence). V was clipped by 5 bases and J by 7 bases; unmatched bases: 7. CDR3 length equals 13 residues. The CDR3 sequence: CASSVGLVNEQYF. DNA of the CDR3: TGTGCCAGCAGCGTGGGACTAGTTAATGAGCAGTACTTC.

By share, this clonotype counts as medium-sized. The chain is built from TRBV7-9 and TRBJ1-4; TRBD1 is a possible D gene (6 bases). Germline assignment: CDR1 SEHNR and CDR2 FQNEAQ (reference sequence). V was cut by 5 bases and J by 5 bases, with 15 bases left in between. The CDR3 consists of 15 residues. The CDR3, as DNA: TGTGCCAGCAGCGGGGGCGATAGCATGAATGAAAAACTGTTTTTT. This translates into CASSGGDSMNEKLFF.